This T cell receptor beta chain was retrieved from a study of blood T cell repertoires in COVID-19. This clone has a single count. This CDR3 is 15 amino acids long. Germline CDR1 reads GTSNPN; CDR2 reads SVGIG (reference sequence). V was clipped by 1 base and J by 6 bases; unmatched bases: 11. Assay used: immunoSEQ multiplex PCR; TCRdb lists only in-frame clones, some missing. The sample shows approximately 35,000 clones, approximately 80% of them seen only once. This chain joins TRBV30 and TRBJ1-2; 7 bases agree with TRBD1. The sample comprised peripheral blood. This clonotype was obtained from a man older than 75 with acute or convalescent COVID-19. DNA of the CDR3: TGTGCCTGGAGTGCCCCGACAGGGAGGATGGATGGCTACACCTTC. It specifies CAWSAPTGRMDGYTF.